The 5 T cell receptor beta chains below were found in one sample sequenced in a study of Ad26.COV2.S vaccination and SARS-CoV-2 variants. TCRdb's table, derived via immunoSEQ multiplex PCR, lists solely in-frame clones and lacks some. The table shows some 640,000 clones, with roughly 90% occurring only once. This sample's treatment: some 19 received Ad26.COV2.S at low or high dose, single or two shots; about five received placebo; per-sample allocation not given. Vaccine and placebo recipients were sampled on day 63 after the first injection. Sequences were derived from peripheral blood, sampled in a trial of Ad26.COV2.S vaccine versus placebo. The receptors shown here come from a person between 18 and 60 years old who received the Ad26.COV2.S COVID-19 vaccine or a placebo.

This chain uses TRBV5-1 with TRBJ2-2, with 10 positions matching TRBD2. CDR1 is SGHRS, CDR2 YFSETQ, per germline. Trimming removed 3 bases from V and 6 bases from J; junction bases left unmatched: 8. This CDR3 has 16 residues. This CDR3 is CASSSVRAGGPGELFF. In DNA, the CDR3 is TGCGCCAGCAGCTCGGTGAGAGCGGGGGGGCCCGGGGAGCTGTTTTTT.

This chain uses TRBV14 with TRBJ1-1, with D unresolved. Per the germline V gene, CDR1 is SGHDN and CDR2 is FVKESK. Between the trimmed V and J ends, which lost 6 bases and 0 bases, there was a span of 8 bases. The CDR3 has 13 amino acids. The CDR3 here is CASSRTMNTEAFF. In nucleotides, the CDR3 is TGTGCCAGCAGTCGGACCATGAACACTGAAGCTTTCTTT.

The chain recombines TRBV10-3 with TRBJ1-2, with TRBD1 identical over 7 bases. CDR3 length: 16 amino acids. CDR1 ENHRY and CDR2 SYGVKD come from the germline V gene. V shed 6 bases, J shed 1 base, and the junction held 11 bases outside the gene matches. The CDR3 sequence: CAIRIDRALNNYGYTF. CDR3 sequence (DNA): TGTGCCATCAGGATCGACAGGGCCTTGAATAACTATGGCTACACCTTC.

This chain uses TRBV7-9 with TRBJ1-2; D is unresolved. CDR1 and CDR2 from the germline V gene are SEHNR and FQNEAQ (reference sequence). The CDR3 contains 16 residues. V was clipped by 5 bases and J by 0 bases, with 16 bases between them. The CDR3 region has the DNA TGTGCCAGCAGCCCACCGAGTGAGGGATCTAACTATGGCTACACCTTC. It translates to CASSPPSEGSNYGYTF.

The gene calls are TRBV3-1 (or the pseudogene TRBV3-2) and TRBJ1-1; tentative D call: TRBD1 (6 bases). CDR3 size: 16 residues. Germline CDR1 reads LGHDT; CDR2 reads YNNKEL (reference sequence). Trimming cost V 1 base and J 4 bases, with 16 bases left between them. CDR3 loop: CASSQAPQGSGTEAFF. Here the CDR3 DNA reads TGTGCCAGCAGCCAAGCTCCGCAGGGGAGTGGCACTGAAGCTTTCTTT.